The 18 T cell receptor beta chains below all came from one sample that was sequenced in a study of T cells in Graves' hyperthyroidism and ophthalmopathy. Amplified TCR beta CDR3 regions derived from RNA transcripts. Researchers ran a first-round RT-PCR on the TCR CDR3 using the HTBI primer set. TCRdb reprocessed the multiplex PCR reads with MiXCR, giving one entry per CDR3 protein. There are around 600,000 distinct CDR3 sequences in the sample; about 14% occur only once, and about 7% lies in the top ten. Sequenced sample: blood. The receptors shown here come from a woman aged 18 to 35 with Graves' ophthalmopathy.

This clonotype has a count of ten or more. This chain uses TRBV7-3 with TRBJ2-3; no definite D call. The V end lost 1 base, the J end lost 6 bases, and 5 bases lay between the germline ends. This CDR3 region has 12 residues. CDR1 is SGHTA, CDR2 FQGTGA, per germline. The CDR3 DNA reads TGTGCCAGCAGCTTAATGTTTGATACGCAGTATTTT. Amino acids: CASSLMFDTQYF.

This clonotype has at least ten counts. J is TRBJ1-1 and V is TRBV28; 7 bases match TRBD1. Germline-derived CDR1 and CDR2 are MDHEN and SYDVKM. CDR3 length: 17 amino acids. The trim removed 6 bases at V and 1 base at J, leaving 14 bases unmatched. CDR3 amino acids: CASRPRHRDRENTEAFF. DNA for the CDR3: TGTGCCAGCAGACCTCGGCACCGGGACAGAGAGAACACTGAAGCTTTCTTT.

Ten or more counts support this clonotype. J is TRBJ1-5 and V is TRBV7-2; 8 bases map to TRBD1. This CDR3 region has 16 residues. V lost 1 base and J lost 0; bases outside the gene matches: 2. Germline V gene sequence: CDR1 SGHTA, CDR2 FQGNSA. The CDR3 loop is CASSLVGQGSNQPQHF. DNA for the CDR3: TGTGCCAGCAGCTTAGTAGGACAGGGTAGCAATCAGCCCCAGCATTTT.

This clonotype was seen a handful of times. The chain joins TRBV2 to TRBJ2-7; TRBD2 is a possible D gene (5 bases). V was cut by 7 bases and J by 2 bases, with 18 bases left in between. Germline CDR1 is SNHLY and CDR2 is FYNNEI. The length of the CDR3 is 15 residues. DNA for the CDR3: TGTGCCAGCACCGGTTTTCTAGCTGGCGCCTACGAGCAGTACTTC. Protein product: CASTGFLAGAYEQYF.

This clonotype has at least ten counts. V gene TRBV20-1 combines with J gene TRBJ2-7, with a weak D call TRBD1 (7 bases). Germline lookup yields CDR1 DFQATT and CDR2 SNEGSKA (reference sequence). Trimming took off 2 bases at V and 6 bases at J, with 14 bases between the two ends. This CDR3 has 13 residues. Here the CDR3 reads CSARFQGGREQYF. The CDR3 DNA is TGCAGTGCTAGATTTCAGGGGGGCCGCGAGCAGTACTTC.

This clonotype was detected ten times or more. Here the CDR3 DNA reads TGTGCCACCACGTCCGCGGGACTATCCTACGAGCAGTACTTC. Translation: CATTSAGLSYEQYF. This rearrangement joins TRBV10-3 to TRBJ2-7; TRBD2 matches at 7 bases. With V trimmed by 10 bases and J by 1 base, 10 bases remained unmatched. The CDR3 sequence is 14 residues long. Germline V CDR1 and CDR2: ENHRY, SYGVKD.

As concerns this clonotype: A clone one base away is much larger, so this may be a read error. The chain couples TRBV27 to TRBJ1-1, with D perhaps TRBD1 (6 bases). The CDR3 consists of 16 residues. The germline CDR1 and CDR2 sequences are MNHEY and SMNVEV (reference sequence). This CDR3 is CASSLLHRAWDTVAFF. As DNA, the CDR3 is TGTGCCAGCAGTTTATTACACAGGGCCTGGGACACTGTAGCTTTCTTT.

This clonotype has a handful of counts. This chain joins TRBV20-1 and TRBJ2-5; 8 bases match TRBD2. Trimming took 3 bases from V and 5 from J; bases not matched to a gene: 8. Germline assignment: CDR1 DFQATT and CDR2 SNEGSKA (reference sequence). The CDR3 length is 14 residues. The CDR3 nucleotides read TGCAGTGCTAGGACTAGCGCCGGAGGGGAGACCCAGTACTTC. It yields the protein CSARTSAGGETQYF.

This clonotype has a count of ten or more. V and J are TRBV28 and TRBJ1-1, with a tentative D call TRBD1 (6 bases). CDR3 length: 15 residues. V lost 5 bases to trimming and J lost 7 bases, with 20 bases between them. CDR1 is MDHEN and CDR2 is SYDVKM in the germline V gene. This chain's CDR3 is CASSPDPGAGHEAFF. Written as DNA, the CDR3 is TGTGCCAGCAGTCCAGACCCGGGGGCAGGGCATGAAGCTTTCTTT.

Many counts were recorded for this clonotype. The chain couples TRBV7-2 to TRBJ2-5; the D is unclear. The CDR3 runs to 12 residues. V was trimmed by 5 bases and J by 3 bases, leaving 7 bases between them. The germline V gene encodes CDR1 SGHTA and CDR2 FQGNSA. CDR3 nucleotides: TGTGCCAGCAGCCGTAGGGAAGAGACCCAGTACTTC. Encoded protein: CASSRREETQYF.

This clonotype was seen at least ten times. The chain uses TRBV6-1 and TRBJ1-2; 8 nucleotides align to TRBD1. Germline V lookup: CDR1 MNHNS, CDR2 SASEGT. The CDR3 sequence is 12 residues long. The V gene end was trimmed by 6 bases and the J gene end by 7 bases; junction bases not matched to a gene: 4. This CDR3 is CASSKDRAGYTF. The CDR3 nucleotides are TGTGCCAGCAGCAAGGACAGGGCTGGCTACACCTTC.

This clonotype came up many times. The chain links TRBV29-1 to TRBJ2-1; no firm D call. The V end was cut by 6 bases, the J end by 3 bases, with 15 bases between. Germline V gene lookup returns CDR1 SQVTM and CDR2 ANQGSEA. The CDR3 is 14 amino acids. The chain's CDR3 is CSVVCRIFYNEQFF. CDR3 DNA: TGCAGCGTGGTGTGCAGGATTTTCTACAATGAGCAGTTCTTC.

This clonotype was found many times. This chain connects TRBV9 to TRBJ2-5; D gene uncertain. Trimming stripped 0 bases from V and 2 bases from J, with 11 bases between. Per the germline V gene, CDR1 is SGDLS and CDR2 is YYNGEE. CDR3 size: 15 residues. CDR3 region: CASSVDMAEQETQYF. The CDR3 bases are TGTGCCAGCAGCGTAGATATGGCCGAACAAGAGACCCAGTACTTC.

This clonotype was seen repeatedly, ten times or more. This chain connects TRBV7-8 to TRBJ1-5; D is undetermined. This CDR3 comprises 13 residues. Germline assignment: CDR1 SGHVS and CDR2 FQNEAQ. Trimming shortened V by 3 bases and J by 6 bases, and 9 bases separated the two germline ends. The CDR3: CASSLGSSQPQHF. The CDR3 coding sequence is TGTGCCAGCAGCTTGGGGAGTTCTCAGCCCCAGCATTTT.

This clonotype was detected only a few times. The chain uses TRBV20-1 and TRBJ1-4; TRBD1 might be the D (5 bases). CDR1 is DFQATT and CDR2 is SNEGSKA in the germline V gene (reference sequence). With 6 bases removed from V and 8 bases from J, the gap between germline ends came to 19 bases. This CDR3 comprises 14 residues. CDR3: CSARVGGSGEKLFF. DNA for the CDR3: TGCAGTGCCAGGGTGGGGGGGTCCGGCGAAAAACTGTTTTTT.

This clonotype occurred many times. This chain's CDR3 is CASSRQGENYEQYF. CDR3 DNA sequence: TGTGCCAGTTCCCGACAGGGGGAGAACTACGAGCAGTACTTC. The chain combines TRBV2 with TRBJ2-7; 9 bases are shared with TRBD1. The CDR3 sequence is 14 residues long. V was pared by 9 bases and J by 3 bases, with 9 bases of the junction left unmatched. Germline assignment: CDR1 SNHLY and CDR2 FYNNEI. The whole variable domain, remainder taken from reference TRBV2 and TRBJ2-7, is EPEVTQTPSHQVTQMGQEVILRCVPISNHLYFYWYRQILGQKVEFLVSFYNNEISEKSEIFDDQFSVERPDGSNFTLKIRSTKLEDSAMYFCASSRQGENYEQYFGPGTRLTVT.

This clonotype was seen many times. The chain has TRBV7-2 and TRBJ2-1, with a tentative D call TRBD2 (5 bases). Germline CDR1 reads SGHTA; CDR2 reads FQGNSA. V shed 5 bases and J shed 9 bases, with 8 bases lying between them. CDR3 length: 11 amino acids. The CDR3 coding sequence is TGTGCCAGCAGCGGTCTAGCTGAGCAGTTCTTC. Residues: CASSGLAEQFF.

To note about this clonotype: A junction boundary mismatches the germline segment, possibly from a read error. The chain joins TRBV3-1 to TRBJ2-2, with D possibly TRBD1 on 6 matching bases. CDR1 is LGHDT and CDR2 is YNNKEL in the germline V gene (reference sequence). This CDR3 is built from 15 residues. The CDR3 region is CASGQDTTGAGELFF. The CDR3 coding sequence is TGTGCCAGCGGCCAAGATACGACAGGAGCCGGGGAGCTGTTTTTT.